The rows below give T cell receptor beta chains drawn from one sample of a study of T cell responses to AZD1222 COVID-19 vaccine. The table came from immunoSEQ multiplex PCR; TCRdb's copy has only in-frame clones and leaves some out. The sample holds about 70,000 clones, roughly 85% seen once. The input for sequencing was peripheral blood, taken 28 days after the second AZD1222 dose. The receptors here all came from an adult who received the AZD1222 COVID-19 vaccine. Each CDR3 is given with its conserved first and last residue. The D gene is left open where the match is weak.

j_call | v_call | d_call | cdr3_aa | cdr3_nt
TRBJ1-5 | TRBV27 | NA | CASSSSDTGRNQPQHF | TGTGCCAGCAGTTCCTCGGACACGGGGCGCAATCAGCCCCAGCATTTT
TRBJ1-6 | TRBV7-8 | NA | CASSLGPHSPLHF | TGTGCCAGCAGCTTAGGCCCCCATTCACCCCTCCACTTT
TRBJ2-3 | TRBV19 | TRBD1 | CASMTGAGTDTQYF | TGTGCCAGTATGACAGGGGCCGGCACAGATACGCAGTATTTT